The rows below give T cell receptor beta chains drawn from one sample of a study of beta chain features in type 1 diabetes. Sequenced by immunoSEQ multiplex PCR; TCRdb stores in-frame clones only, minus some. The sample holds around 130,000 clones, around 9% seen once. The sample taken for sequencing was central memory CD4+ T cells from blood. These receptors were taken from a man aged 25 to 40 with type 1 diabetes. CDR3s include the opening cysteine and the closing phenylalanine or tryptophan. D genes are given only for firm matches. The size entry is marked missing in some rows and otherwise reads once, few, many or a size class.

V,J,D,size,length,CDR3,DNA
TRBV2,TRBJ2-7,TRBD1,-,14,CASVTGTASYEQYF,TGTGCCAGCGTGACCGGGACAGCTTCCTACGAGCAGTACTTC
TRBV7-8,TRBJ2-2,-,few,13,CASSLGGVGELFF,TGTGCCAGCAGCCTAGGCGGGGTCGGGGAGCTGTTTTTT
TRBV6-6,TRBJ2-7,TRBD1,-,14,CASSHRQGYYEQYF,TGTGCCAGCAGTCACCGACAGGGGTACTACGAGCAGTACTTC
TRBV21-1,TRBJ2-7,-,-,15,CASSKTGGCIYEQYF,TGTGCCAGCAGCAAGACAGGGGGCTGCATCTACGAGCAGTACTTC
TRBV11-1,TRBJ2-2,-,few,17,CASSQGPQVFNTGELFF,TGTGCCAGCAGTCAGGGCCCGCAGGTCTTTAACACCGGGGAGCTGTTTTTT
TRBV4-1,TRBJ2-1,-,few,13,CASSLGEYNEQFF,TGTGCCAGCAGCCTCGGAGAATACAATGAGCAGTTCTTC
TRBV11-1,TRBJ1-1,TRBD1,-,13,CASRQGQGSRAFF,TGTGCCAGCAGACAGGGACAGGGGAGTCGAGCTTTCTTT
TRBV14,TRBJ2-5,-,few,13,CASSQPGEETQYF,TGTGCCAGCAGTCAGCCCGGGGAGGAGACCCAGTACTTC
TRBV11-3,TRBJ2-1,TRBD1,-,13,CASSSNRDRVPVF,TGTGCCAGCAGCTCGAATCGGGACAGGGTCCCTGTCTTC
TRBV2,TRBJ1-1,TRBD1,-,14,CASRGTEVNTEAFF,TGTGCCAGCAGGGGGACAGAGGTGAACACTGAAGCTTTCTTT
TRBV5-4,TRBJ2-3,-,-,14,CASSSSSGTDTQYF,TGTGCCAGCAGCTCTTCTAGCGGCACAGATACGCAGTATTTT
TRBV11-2,TRBJ1-2,-,-,13,CASSFMTQGGYTF,TGTGCCAGCAGTTTCATGACCCAGGGGGGCTACACCTTC
TRBV5-6,TRBJ2-7,-,-,12,CASSQGGIFLYF,TGTGCCAGCAGTCAGGGAGGAATTTTTTTGTACTTC
TRBV29-1,TRBJ1-1,-,-,15,CSVLGGGGHKPEAFF,TGCAGCGTTCTAGGAGGGGGGGGGCACAAACCTGAAGCTTTCTTT
TRBV7-9,TRBJ1-6,-,-,15,CASSRLQGGISPLHF,TGTGCCAGCAGCCGGCTCCAGGGAGGAATCTCACCCCTCCACTTT
TRBV5-1,TRBJ1-6,-,few,15,CASSLEGNYNSPLHF,TGCGCCAGCAGCTTGGAGGGGAACTATAATTCACCCCTCCACTTT